This T cell receptor beta chain was recovered during a study of Graves' ophthalmopathy and Graves' hyperthyroidism. The authors amplified TCR beta CDR3 regions from RNA transcripts. First-round RT-PCR relied on HTBI primers, and a second-round multiplex PCR came next. TCRdb re-analysed the multiplex PCR reads in MiXCR, keeping a single row per CDR3 protein. In the table there are around 1,200,000 distinct CDR3 sequences, about two fifths of which are singletons. Study-wide results and caveats: The model forecast ophthalmopathy progression, reaching roughly 65% sensitivity and approximately 72% specificity.

Deletions cut 3 bases from V and 7 bases from J, with 11 bases between. Looked up from germline, CDR1 is SGDLS and CDR2 is YYNGEE. The CDR3 length is 14 residues. This clonotype appeared a single time. Antigen specificity is unknown. Hyperthyroidism was new, under 2 months, in patients aged 18 to 65. The source of this sequence is an adult man with Graves' hyperthyroidism. The chain combines TRBV9 with TRBJ1-6; TRBD1 might be the D (6 bases). Sequencing used peripheral blood or thyroid tissue (not recorded which). In nucleotides, the CDR3 is TGTGCCAGCAGCGCACAGGGTGGGAATTCACCCCTCCACTTT. Amino acid sequence: CASSAQGGNSPLHF.